These 27 T cell receptor beta chains came from one sample sequenced in a study of T cell responses to AZD1222 COVID-19 vaccine. The assay was immunoSEQ multiplex PCR, and TCRdb's table has in-frame clones only and misses some. The profile shows fewer than 180,000 clones, 80% to 95% of them singletons. Specimen: peripheral blood, collected 28 days after the second AZD1222 dose. The receptors originated from an adult who received the AZD1222 COVID-19 vaccine.

This rearrangement joins TRBV27 to TRBJ1-2; tentative D call: TRBD1 (6 bases). CDR3 size: 13 residues. Germline loops: CDR1 MNHEY, CDR2 SMNVEV (reference sequence). V lost 2 bases to trimming and J lost 7 bases, with 11 bases between them. CDR3 in amino acids: CASSLAGVGGYTF. CDR3 bases: TGTGCCAGCAGTTTAGCAGGGGTGGGTGGCTACACCTTC.

The CDR3 bases are TGTGCCAGCTCACCAGGGCAGGGCAGTTACAATGAGCAGTTCTTC. This gives the protein CASSPGQGSYNEQFF. The gene calls are TRBV18 and TRBJ2-1; D possibly corresponds to TRBD1 (5 bases). CDR3 length: 15 residues. The V and J ends lost 2 bases and 4 bases respectively, with 12 bases between them. Germline values: CDR1 KGHSH, CDR2 LQKENI.

This chain joins TRBV19 and TRBJ2-5; the match to TRBD2 covers 9 bases. Losses at the gene ends were 3 bases for V and 3 bases for J; bases not matched to a gene: 5. The CDR3 is 15 residues long. Germline assignment: CDR1 LNHDA and CDR2 SQIVND (reference sequence). The CDR3 loop reads CASSMGGRAEETQYF. CDR3 DNA sequence: TGTGCCAGTAGTATGGGCGGGAGGGCCGAAGAGACCCAGTACTTC. Using reference TRBV19 and TRBJ2-5 for the parts outside the CDR3, the full variable domain is DGGITQSPKYLFRKEGQNVTLSCEQNLNHDAMYWYRQDPGQGLRLIYYSQIVNDFQKGDIAEGYSVSREKKESFPLTVTSAQKNPTAFYLCASSMGGRAEETQYFGPGTRLLVL.

This clone has a single count. The CDR3 DNA reads TGTGCCATCAGTGAAGGGCAGTATTACTCCAATGAGCAGTTCTTC. Protein sequence: CAISEGQYYSNEQFF. The J gene is TRBJ2-1, the V gene TRBV10-3; D unresolved. The V gene's germline CDR1 is ENHRY and CDR2 SYGVKD. CDR3 length: 15 amino acids. V lost 3 bases and J 6 bases, leaving 15 bases between the germline ends.

This chain uses TRBV19 with TRBJ1-1; TRBD1 is a possible D gene (6 bases). Trimming cost V 3 bases and J 0 bases, with 14 bases left between them. The CDR3 sequence is 16 residues long. Germline assignment: CDR1 LNHDA and CDR2 SQIVND (reference sequence). The CDR3 bases are TGTGCCAGTAGTATCCGCAGGGGCCTTATGAACACTGAAGCTTTCTTT. It codes for CASSIRRGLMNTEAFF.

The V gene is TRBV10-1, the J gene TRBJ1-1, with 7 bases that match TRBD1. V was clipped by 7 bases and J by 2 bases; unmatched bases: 7. Per germline, CDR1 WNHNN and CDR2 SYGVQD (reference sequence). This CDR3 spans 14 amino acids. The CDR3 region is CASNAGTANTEAFF. The CDR3 DNA reads as TGCGCCAGCAATGCCGGGACAGCCAACACTGAAGCTTTCTTT.

The CDR3 DNA is TGTGCCAGCAGCTTAGTGAGCGGGAGCTCTGGGGCCAACGTCCTGACTTTC. This gives the protein CASSLVSGSSGANVLTF. The genes are TRBV7-2 and TRBJ2-6; 8 bases align to TRBD2. The CDR3 totals 17 residues. The germline gives CDR1 SGHTA, CDR2 FQGNSA. V shed 1 base, J shed 0 bases, and the junction held 2 bases outside the gene matches.

V is TRBV2 and J is TRBJ1-1; perhaps TRBD1 as D (6 bases). The CDR3 is 14 amino acids. Trimming pared 4 bases from V and 6 bases from J, leaving 15 bases between. Germline loops: CDR1 SNHLY, CDR2 FYNNEI. The CDR3 nucleotides are TGTGCCAGCAGTGTGGGGGGCGCGTCAGCTGAAGCTTTCTTT. It translates to CASSVGGASAEAFF.

V and J are TRBV6-5 and TRBJ1-4, with a tentative D call TRBD1 (5 bases). CDR1 MNHEY and CDR2 SVGAGI come from the germline V gene. This CDR3 has 15 amino acids. With 5 bases removed from V and 5 bases from J, the gap between germline ends came to 15 bases. Here the CDR3 DNA reads TGTGCCAGCAGTCCACCGGGCGGGGGGAATGAAAAACTGTTTTTT. This translates into CASSPPGGGNEKLFF.

This clone was seen only a few times. The chain joins TRBV3-1 (or the pseudogene TRBV3-2) to TRBJ2-1; D is perhaps TRBD2 (7 bases). The CDR3 runs 17 residues. CDR1 and CDR2 (germline): LGHDT, YNNKEL (reference sequence). V shed 0 bases and J shed 13 bases, with 25 bases lying between them. The CDR3: CASSQDPGRGSASDQFF. The CDR3 nucleotides read TGTGCCAGCAGCCAAGATCCTGGGAGGGGGTCGGCTAGCGATCAGTTCTTC.

The CDR3 is CASSLVGPISYEQYF. Here the CDR3 DNA reads TGTGCCAGCAGCTTAGTGGGGCCGATTTCCTACGAGCAGTACTTC. This chain links TRBV11-2 with TRBJ2-7; TRBD1 might be the D (5 bases). There are 15 residues in the CDR3. Germline-derived CDR1 and CDR2 are SGHAT and FQNNGV. V lost 1 base and J lost 1, with 11 bases in between.

The chain uses TRBV7-9 and TRBJ1-2; tentative D call: TRBD1 (6 bases). Deletions cut 0 bases from V and 6 bases from J, with 11 bases between. Germline-derived CDR1 and CDR2 are SEHNR and FQNEAQ (reference sequence). There are 14 residues in the CDR3. The CDR3 coding sequence is TGTGCCAGCAGCTTAGCGACGACAGGACATGGCTACACCTTC. It specifies CASSLATTGHGYTF.

The chain has TRBV15 and TRBJ2-2; D may be TRBD1 (6 bases). This CDR3 comprises 16 residues. Trimming shortened V by 1 base and J by 9 bases, and 18 bases separated the two germline ends. The germline gives CDR1 LNHNV, CDR2 YYDKDF (reference sequence). The chain's CDR3 is CATSRVGQGKFRELFF. The DNA for the CDR3 is TGTGCCACCAGCAGAGTGGGCCAGGGGAAGTTCAGGGAGCTGTTTTTT.

This chain uses TRBV6-6 with TRBJ1-1, with unresolved D. Trimming stripped 5 bases from V and 1 base from J, with 11 bases between. The CDR3 has 14 amino acids. Germline values: CDR1 MNHNY, CDR2 SVGAGI (reference sequence). CDR3 DNA: TGTGCCAGCAGTCGTTCCCCCTGGAACACTGAAGCTTTCTTT. Its protein is CASSRSPWNTEAFF.

The rearrangement joins TRBV27 to TRBJ2-1; tentatively, D is TRBD2 (6 bases). The V end lost 2 bases, the J end lost 6 bases, and 14 bases lay between the germline ends. The germline V gene encodes CDR1 MNHEY and CDR2 SMNVEV (reference sequence). The CDR3 sequence is 15 residues long. The CDR3 is CASSLDKLAGNEQFF. The CDR3 nucleotides read TGTGCCAGCAGTTTAGATAAACTAGCAGGCAATGAGCAGTTCTTC.

This clone was seen once. Written as DNA, the CDR3 is TGTGCCAGCAGCCAAGGCCGCAATGAGCAGTTCTTC. Translating it yields CASSQGRNEQFF. The J gene is TRBJ2-1, the V gene TRBV14; D is undetermined. Per germline, CDR1 SGHDN and CDR2 FVKESK. V was cut by 1 base and J by 6 bases, with 4 bases left in between. CDR3 size: 12 residues. The full variable domain, its missing parts supplied by reference TRBV14 and TRBJ2-1, is EAGVTQFPSHSVIEKGQTVTLRCDPISGHDNLYWYRRVMGKEIKFLLHFVKESKQDESGMPNNRFLAERTGGTYSTLKVQPAELEDSGVYFCASSQGRNEQFFGPGTRLTVL.

V is TRBV2 and J is TRBJ1-2; D remains unclear. This CDR3 is 15 amino acids long. CDR1 SNHLY and CDR2 FYNNEI come from the germline V gene. Trimming left V 6 bases short and J 4 bases short, with 18 bases between. CDR3 DNA: TGTGCCAGCAGGGTTTCGTCCAGCCGGAGCTATGGCTACACCTTC. It encodes CASRVSSSRSYGYTF.

The chain is built from TRBV14 and TRBJ2-1, with D possibly TRBD1 on 5 matching bases. The CDR3 runs 14 residues. Germline V gene data show CDR1 as SGHDN and CDR2 as FVKESK. V lost 0 bases and J lost 4, with 7 bases in between. As DNA, the CDR3 is TGTGCCAGCAGCCAAGATTCAGGGTACAATGAGCAGTTCTTC. It codes for CASSQDSGYNEQFF.

V is TRBV15 and J is TRBJ2-7; perhaps TRBD2 as D (5 bases). V gave up 1 base and J gave up 1 base, with 11 bases separating them. This CDR3 contains 15 residues. The germline V gene has CDR1 LNHNV and CDR2 YYDKDF (reference sequence). The CDR3 spells CATSRGQRTSYEQYF. The DNA of the CDR3 is TGTGCCACCAGCAGAGGCCAGCGGACTTCCTACGAGCAGTACTTC.

This chain uses TRBV5-1 with TRBJ1-2, with D unresolved. Germline loops: CDR1 SGHRS, CDR2 YFSETQ. Trimming took 4 bases from V and 8 from J, leaving 15 bases between them. The CDR3 runs 13 residues. CDR3 sequence: CASSPQVVVGYTF. CDR3 coding DNA: TGCGCCAGCAGCCCCCAGGTGGTGGTAGGCTACACCTTC. The entire variable domain, with the rest obtained from reference TRBV5-1 and TRBJ1-2, is as follows: KAGVTQTPRYLIKTRGQQVTLSCSPISGHRSVSWYQQTPGQGLQFLFEYFSETQRNKGNFPGRFSGRQFSNSRSEMNVSTLELGDSALYLCASSPQVVVGYTFGSGTRLTVV.

The table lists this clone with a few counts. This sequence joins TRBV1 and TRBJ1-6; the DNA was not compared with TRBD1, the D call given in the table. TRBV1 is a pseudogene. CDR3 size: 18 residues. DNA for the CDR3: TGCACCAGCAGCCTCCTCAAAGGGGGCCTACAAGCTAATTCACCCCTCCACTTT. It specifies CTSSLLKGGLQANSPLHF.

This rearrangement joins TRBV20-1 to TRBJ2-7; perhaps TRBD2 as D (6 bases). The CDR3 has 16 residues. Between the trimmed V and J ends, which lost 3 bases and 0 bases, there was a span of 18 bases. Germline V gives CDR1 DFQATT, CDR2 SNEGSKA (reference sequence). This CDR3 reads CSASDWGRGSSYEQYF. The CDR3 region has the DNA TGCAGTGCTAGTGATTGGGGCCGGGGGAGCTCCTACGAGCAGTACTTC.

This clone appeared a few times. The chain carries TRBV2 and TRBJ2-7, with D uncertain. The CDR3 totals 13 residues. The V and J ends lost 3 bases and 3 bases respectively, with 9 bases between them. Germline values: CDR1 SNHLY, CDR2 FYNNEI. CDR3 sequence (DNA): TGTGCCAGCAGTGAGTACACGGGCTACGAGCAGTACTTC. Translated, it gives CASSEYTGYEQYF.

This clone has a single count. The chain carries TRBV10-3 and TRBJ2-1, with a weak D call TRBD2 (5 bases). V lost 5 bases, J lost 9 bases, and 11 bases lay in between. In germline, CDR1 is ENHRY, CDR2 SYGVKD. The CDR3 is 12 residues long. CDR3 bases: TGTGCCATCAGTTGGGGTGAGGGTGAGCAGTTCTTC. It yields the protein CAISWGEGEQFF.

V gene TRBV27 combines with J gene TRBJ2-2, with D possibly matching TRBD2 (6 bases). The CDR3 consists of 18 residues. Trimming pared 6 bases from V and 6 bases from J, leaving 26 bases between. Per the germline V gene, CDR1 is MNHEY and CDR2 is SMNVEV (reference sequence). The CDR3 DNA sequence: TGTGCCAGCAGCCGTGGGGGTTGGGGCCATGGGGGGTCCGGGGAGCTGTTTTTT. This sequence encodes CASSRGGWGHGGSGELFF.

This clone is a singleton in its sample. This chain joins TRBV9 and TRBJ1-2; 11 nucleotides match TRBD1. V shed 1 base, J shed 5 bases, and the junction held 7 bases outside the gene matches. Germline V gives CDR1 SGDLS, CDR2 YYNGEE. This CDR3 contains 16 residues. The CDR3: CASSVTHRDRGYGYTF. CDR3 in DNA: TGTGCCAGCAGCGTAACTCACCGGGACAGGGGGTATGGCTACACCTTC.

V gene TRBV5-6 combines with J gene TRBJ1-6, with a weak D call TRBD1 (5 bases). This CDR3 is 17 amino acids long. V lost 3 bases and J 8 bases, leaving 21 bases between the germline ends. Germline V gene sequence: CDR1 SGHDT, CDR2 YYEEEE. CDR3 in amino acids: CASSSTLVETDYSPLHF. CDR3 in DNA: TGTGCCAGCAGCTCAACCCTGGTGGAGACAGACTATTCACCCCTCCACTTT.